The T cell receptor beta chain under discussion was sequenced for a study of T cell repertoires in cytomegalovirus infection. Each CDR3 protein gets one entry after TCRdb re-called the reads with MiXCR. This repertoire shows 900,000 to 950,000 distinct CDR3 sequences, 31% found once; its top ten account for about 14%. Comments on this clonotype: What it recognizes is unknown.

The clonotype was recovered from a human donor in good health (CMV status not recorded). Some clones in this sample may be carry-over from other donors' samples. The starting material was cultured CD8+ T cells from PBMCs, obtained from culture after CMV antigen stimulation.

The CDR3 is CASSRAHEHQPQHF. CDR3 sequence (DNA): TGTGCCAGTAGTCGGGCCCACGAACATCAGCCCCAGCATTTT. V usage is TRBV19 and J usage is TRBJ1-5; the D is unclear. Per germline, CDR1 LNHDA and CDR2 SQIVND (reference sequence). The CDR3 covers 14 residues. V lost 5 bases and J lost 5, with 13 bases in between.